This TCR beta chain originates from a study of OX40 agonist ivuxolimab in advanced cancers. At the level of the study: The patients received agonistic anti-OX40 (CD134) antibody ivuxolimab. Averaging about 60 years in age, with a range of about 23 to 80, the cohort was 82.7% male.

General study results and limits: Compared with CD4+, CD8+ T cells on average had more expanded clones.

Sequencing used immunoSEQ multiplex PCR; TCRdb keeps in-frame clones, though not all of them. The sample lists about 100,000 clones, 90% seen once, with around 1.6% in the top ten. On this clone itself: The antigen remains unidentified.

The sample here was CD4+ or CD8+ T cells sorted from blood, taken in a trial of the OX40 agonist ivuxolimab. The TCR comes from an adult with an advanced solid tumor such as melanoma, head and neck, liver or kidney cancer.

CDR3 nucleotide sequence: TGTGCCAGCAGCCCCCAGGGTGGCCTAAGCACAGATACGCAGTATTTT. It yields the protein CASSPQGGLSTDTQYF. The rearrangement joins TRBV4-2 to TRBJ2-3; weak D call: TRBD1 (5 bases). The CDR3 is 16 residues long. Germline V gene lookup returns CDR1 LGHNA and CDR2 YNFKEQ. Trimming removed 4 bases at V and 0 bases at J, with 14 bases between.